This TCR beta chain was sequenced in a study of blood T cell repertoires in COVID-19. Overall study: Sample material is recorded as cDNA or gDNA derived from T cells, B-cell-depleted T cells, or PBMCs.

TCRdb keeps only in-frame clones here, not all; method: immunoSEQ multiplex PCR. The data show around 100,000 clones, with roughly 81% seen just once and 1.1% to 1.5% held by the top ten. This CDR3 has 14 amino acids. V lost 6 bases to trimming and J lost 5 bases; unmatched junction nucleotides: 3. Germline CDR1 LGHDT, CDR2 YNNKEL (reference sequence). The sequence was obtained from a man aged 35-49 years with acute or convalescent COVID-19. Sample: peripheral blood. The V and J genes are TRBV3-1 (or the pseudogene TRBV3-2) and TRBJ2-3; TRBD2 matches at 12 bases. The DNA of the CDR3 is TGTGCCAGCAGACCGACTAGCGGGGGAGATACGCAGTATTTT. Encoded protein: CASRPTSGGDTQYF.